These 7 T cell receptor beta chains originate from one sample sequenced in a study of blood T cell repertoires in COVID-19. Libraries were prepared by immunoSEQ multiplex PCR; TCRdb keeps only in-frame clonotypes and omits some of them. Among 100,000 or so clones, about 86% were seen once, and the ten largest hold approximately 12%. Sequencing was carried out using peripheral blood. The receptors were gathered from a woman aged 55 to 70 in a cohort sampled during active or convalescent COVID-19.

This chain connects TRBV7-2 to TRBJ2-2; TRBD1 agrees at 10 bases. Germline trimming cut 5 bases from V and 6 bases from J; bases unmatched to any gene: 6. Looked up from germline, CDR1 is SGHTA and CDR2 is FQGNSA. CDR3 length: 15 amino acids. The CDR3 is CASSPGDRGSGELFF. CDR3 sequence (DNA): TGTGCCAGCAGCCCAGGGGACAGGGGATCCGGGGAGCTGTTTTTT.

The CDR3 here is CASSSSGSSTDTQYF. CDR3 DNA sequence: TGCGCCAGCAGCTCTAGCGGGAGTAGCACAGATACGCAGTATTTT. The chain carries TRBV5-1 and TRBJ2-3; 10 positions match TRBD2. Germline V gene lookup returns CDR1 SGHRS and CDR2 YFSETQ. This CDR3 has 15 amino acids. The junction had 1 base not matched to a gene; V was cut back by 3 bases and J by 0 bases.

This chain links TRBV5-5 with TRBJ2-7; 12 bases line up with TRBD2. V lost 4 bases, J lost 1 base, and 6 bases stayed unmatched. CDR1 and CDR2 (germline): SGHKS, YYEKEE (reference sequence). The CDR3 contains 16 residues. The CDR3 spells CASSVTLAGGSYEQYF. CDR3 DNA: TGTGCCAGCAGCGTGACTCTAGCGGGAGGGTCCTACGAGCAGTACTTC.

The sample holds a few counts of this clone. The chain joins TRBV5-1 to TRBJ1-2; 9 bases are a match to TRBD1. The CDR3 sequence is 13 residues long. Germline loops: CDR1 SGHRS, CDR2 YFSETQ. The V gene end was trimmed by 5 bases and the J gene end by 8 bases; junction bases not matched to a gene: 7. CDR3: CASRTGGAYGYTF. The CDR3 DNA follows: TGCGCCAGCAGAACAGGGGGCGCGTACGGCTACACCTTC.

The chain couples TRBV28 to TRBJ1-2, with 7 positions matching TRBD1. J gave up 0 bases and V 5 bases, and 15 bases lay outside the gene matches. This CDR3 comprises 18 residues. In germline, CDR1 is MDHEN, CDR2 SYDVKM. CDR3 sequence (DNA): TGTGCCAGCAGTCGAATTTCCGGGACAGCTAGATCTAACTATGGCTACACCTTC. Translated, it gives CASSRISGTARSNYGYTF.

The chain links TRBV9 to TRBJ2-5; D perhaps matches TRBD2 (5 bases). Between the trimmed V and J ends, which lost 2 bases and 0 bases, there was a span of 14 bases. Germline values: CDR1 SGDLS, CDR2 YYNGEE. CDR3 length equals 16 residues. This chain's CDR3 is CASSVGATRDQETQYF. DNA of the CDR3: TGTGCCAGCAGCGTCGGTGCTACTAGAGACCAAGAGACCCAGTACTTC.

V is TRBV15 and J is TRBJ1-1; D remains unclear. Germline CDR1 and CDR2: LNHNV and YYDKDF (reference sequence). V gave up 8 bases and J gave up 0 bases, with 10 bases separating them. This CDR3 region has 13 residues. As DNA, the CDR3 is TGTGCCACCTGTGAGGATATGAACACTGAAGCTTTCTTT. Translation gives CATCEDMNTEAFF.